Here is one T cell receptor beta chain with its context. Its cognate antigen is unknown. Sequencing used immunoSEQ multiplex PCR; TCRdb keeps in-frame clones, though not all of them. This sample carries 100,000 to 150,000 clones, around 92% of them seen once, and the ten largest clones take 7.9%. The sample originates from a study of T cell responses to AZD1222 COVID-19 vaccine. General study points: Within unmutated variant regions lay the reported targets of nearly half of spike-specific TCRs. Donors were largely white British and mainly female; clonal diversity was possibly underestimated. Among vaccine-associated CD4 TCRs, coverage spanned spike, with dominance at 160-218 and 743-854.

Second doses were pooled across both intervals (about 4 or about 12 weeks). Looked up from germline, CDR1 is KGHSH and CDR2 is LQKENI. V was cut by 3 bases and J by 5 bases, with 25 bases left in between. The CDR3 contains 19 residues. The sequence was obtained from an adult who received the AZD1222 COVID-19 vaccine. The starting material was peripheral blood, obtained 28 days after the second AZD1222 dose. This rearrangement joins TRBV18 to TRBJ2-2; tentatively, D is TRBD1 (6 bases). The CDR3 DNA reads TGTGCCAGCTCACCGTACCTGGCAGGGGATAGAATGTGGACCGGGGAGCTGTTTTTT. Amino acid sequence: CASSPYLAGDRMWTGELFF.